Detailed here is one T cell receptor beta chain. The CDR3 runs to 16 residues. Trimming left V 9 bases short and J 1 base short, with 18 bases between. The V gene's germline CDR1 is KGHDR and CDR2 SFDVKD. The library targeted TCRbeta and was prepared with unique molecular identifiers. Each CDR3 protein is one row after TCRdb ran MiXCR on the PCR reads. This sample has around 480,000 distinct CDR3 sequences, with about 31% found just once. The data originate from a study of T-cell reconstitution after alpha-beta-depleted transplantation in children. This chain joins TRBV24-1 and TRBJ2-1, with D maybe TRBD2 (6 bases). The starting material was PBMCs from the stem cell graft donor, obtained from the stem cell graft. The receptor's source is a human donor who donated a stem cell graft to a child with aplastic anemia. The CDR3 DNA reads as TGTGCCACCGACTCCTCGGACGGGGGATCCTACAATGAGCAGTTCTTC. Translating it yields CATDSSDGGSYNEQFF.